Listed below are T cell receptor beta chains from one sample, sequenced in a study of metastatic and nonmetastatic thyroid tumors. TCRdb re-clonotyped the PCR reads through MiXCR. The profile covers over 10,000 clones, with approximately 35% appearing a single time and approximately 10% taken by the ten largest. The sequencing input was tumor tissue. Source of these receptors: a female donor with papillary thyroid cancer or a benign thyroid nodule (not recorded which). Some clones in this sample may be carry-over from other donors' samples. Each CDR3 is given with its conserved first and last residue. The D gene is left open where the match is weak. Clone size is shown for a subset of rows, as once, few, many or a class of expanded clone.

d_call: TRBD1; v_call: TRBV20-1; clone_size: NA; j_call: TRBJ1-2; cdr3_aa: CSAPTGANYGYTF; cdr3_nt: TGCAGTGCTCCGACAGGGGCTAACTATGGCTACACCTTC
d_call: TRBD1; v_call: TRBV3-1; clone_size: medium-sized; j_call: TRBJ1-4; cdr3_aa: CASSPGTGAEKLFF; cdr3_nt: TGTGCCAGCAGTCCCGGGACAGGGGCTGAAAAACTGTTTTTT
d_call: NA; v_call: TRBV3-1; clone_size: many; j_call: TRBJ2-3; cdr3_aa: CASSQEEGQGFTNTQYF; cdr3_nt: TGTGCCAGCAGCCAAGAAGAGGGTCAGGGTTTCACCAATACGCAGTATTTT
d_call: NA; v_call: TRBV2; clone_size: NA; j_call: TRBJ2-7; cdr3_aa: CASQGEGGAWQYF; cdr3_nt: TGTGCCAGCCAGGGGGAAGGCGGGGCTTGGCAGTACTTC
d_call: TRBD1; v_call: TRBV20-1; clone_size: NA; j_call: TRBJ1-2; cdr3_aa: CSARRQGHSDGYTF; cdr3_nt: TGCAGTGCTAGGCGACAGGGGCATTCGGATGGCTACACCTTC
d_call: NA; v_call: TRBV20-1; clone_size: once; j_call: TRBJ2-7; cdr3_aa: CSARGRQVITSYEQYF; cdr3_nt: TGCAGTGCTAGAGGACGACAGGTGATCACTTCCTACGAGCAGTACTTC
d_call: NA; v_call: TRBV20-1; clone_size: NA; j_call: TRBJ1-5; cdr3_aa: CSARDMQGNQPQHF; cdr3_nt: TGCAGTGCTAGAGATATGCAGGGCAATCAGCCCCAGCATTTT
d_call: NA; v_call: TRBV27; clone_size: medium-sized; j_call: TRBJ2-1; cdr3_aa: CASSPSPGAYNEQFF; cdr3_nt: TGTGCCAGCAGTCCCTCCCCAGGGGCTTACAATGAGCAGTTCTTC
d_call: TRBD2; v_call: TRBV29-1; clone_size: many; j_call: TRBJ2-2; cdr3_aa: CSVEGGYTGELFF; cdr3_nt: TGCAGCGTTGAGGGAGGGTACACCGGGGAGCTGTTTTTT
d_call: NA; v_call: TRBV20-1; clone_size: NA; j_call: TRBJ1-2; cdr3_aa: CSARDNRGAQYGYTF; cdr3_nt: TGCAGTGCTAGGGACAATCGGGGGGCGCAATATGGCTACACCTTC
d_call: NA; v_call: TRBV19; clone_size: few; j_call: TRBJ1-3; cdr3_aa: CASLSQGHSGNTIYF; cdr3_nt: TGTGCCAGTCTTTCCCAGGGGCACTCTGGAAACACCATATATTTT
d_call: NA; v_call: TRBV20-1; clone_size: medium-sized; j_call: TRBJ1-1; cdr3_aa: CSSFRDGELNTEAFF; cdr3_nt: TGCAGTTCTTTCCGGGACGGAGAATTGAACACTGAAGCTTTCTTT
d_call: NA; v_call: TRBV3-1; clone_size: NA; j_call: TRBJ1-2; cdr3_aa: CASSHRQAANYGYTF; cdr3_nt: TGTGCCAGCAGCCACCGACAGGCAGCTAACTATGGCTACACCTTC
d_call: NA; v_call: TRBV27; clone_size: few; j_call: TRBJ1-1; cdr3_aa: CASSGGQNEAFF; cdr3_nt: TGTGCCAGCAGTGGAGGACAAAATGAAGCTTTCTTT
d_call: TRBD1; v_call: TRBV6-1; clone_size: medium-sized; j_call: TRBJ2-3; cdr3_aa: CASSLQTGTTQYF; cdr3_nt: TGTGCCAGCAGTCTTCAGACAGGGACTACGCAGTATTTT
d_call: NA; v_call: TRBV7-9; clone_size: many; j_call: TRBJ1-1; cdr3_aa: CASSFSRNTEAFF; cdr3_nt: TGTGCCAGCAGCTTCAGTCGGAACACTGAAGCTTTCTTT
d_call: NA; v_call: TRBV6-6; clone_size: NA; j_call: TRBJ2-1; cdr3_aa: CASSYGEEGNEQFF; cdr3_nt: TGTGCCAGCAGTTACGGGGAAGAGGGCAATGAGCAGTTCTTC
d_call: NA; v_call: TRBV20-1; clone_size: medium-sized; j_call: TRBJ1-1; cdr3_aa: CSAPQVNTEAFF; cdr3_nt: TGCAGTGCTCCTCAGGTGAACACTGAAGCTTTCTTT
d_call: NA; v_call: TRBV7-6; clone_size: NA; j_call: TRBJ2-6; cdr3_aa: CASSPDRYSGSNVLTF; cdr3_nt: TGTGCCAGCAGCCCGGACAGATACTCTGGTTCCAACGTCCTGACTTTC
d_call: NA; v_call: TRBV14; clone_size: NA; j_call: TRBJ2-2; cdr3_aa: CASSQLVAGELFF; cdr3_nt: TGTGCCAGCAGCCAGTTGGTCGCCGGGGAGCTGTTTTTT
d_call: TRBD1; v_call: TRBV5-4; clone_size: many; j_call: TRBJ1-5; cdr3_aa: CASSVQGAKEPQHF; cdr3_nt: TGTGCCAGCAGCGTTCAGGGGGCAAAGGAGCCCCAGCATTTT
d_call: NA; v_call: TRBV19; clone_size: few; j_call: TRBJ1-1; cdr3_aa: CASTDRVNTEAFF; cdr3_nt: TGTGCCAGTACCGACAGAGTGAACACTGAAGCTTTCTTT
d_call: NA; v_call: TRBV6-2/TRBV6-3; clone_size: few; j_call: TRBJ2-5; cdr3_aa: CASRSDPGHGLETQYF; cdr3_nt: TGTGCCAGCAGATCTGACCCGGGACATGGATTAGAGACCCAGTACTTC
d_call: NA; v_call: TRBV5-6; clone_size: once; j_call: TRBJ1-1; cdr3_aa: CASSLFMNTEAFF; cdr3_nt: TGTGCCAGCAGTCTTTTCATGAACACTGAAGCTTTCTTT
d_call: TRBD2; v_call: TRBV11-2; clone_size: medium-sized; j_call: TRBJ2-1; cdr3_aa: CASSLESGRSNNEQFF; cdr3_nt: TGTGCCAGCAGCTTAGAGAGCGGGAGAAGCAACAATGAGCAGTTCTTC
d_call: NA; v_call: TRBV19; clone_size: few; j_call: TRBJ2-7; cdr3_aa: CASRGEGSVRQYF; cdr3_nt: TGTGCCAGTAGAGGCGAGGGAAGTGTCAGGCAGTACTTC